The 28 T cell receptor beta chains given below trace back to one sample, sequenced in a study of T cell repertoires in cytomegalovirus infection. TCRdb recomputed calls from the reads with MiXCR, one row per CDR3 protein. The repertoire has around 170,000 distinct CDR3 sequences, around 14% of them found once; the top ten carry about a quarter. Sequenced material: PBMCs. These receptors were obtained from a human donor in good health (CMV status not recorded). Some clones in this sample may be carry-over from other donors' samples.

In DNA form, the CDR3 reads TGTGCCTGGAGGTTCGGGGGTGGAAACACCATATATTTT. Translated: CAWRFGGGNTIYF. The chain uses TRBV30 and TRBJ1-3, with D possibly TRBD1 on 5 matching bases. Trimming took off 3 bases at V and 3 bases at J, with 9 bases between the two ends. The CDR3 runs to 13 residues. Looked up from germline, CDR1 is GTSNPN and CDR2 is SVGIG (reference sequence).

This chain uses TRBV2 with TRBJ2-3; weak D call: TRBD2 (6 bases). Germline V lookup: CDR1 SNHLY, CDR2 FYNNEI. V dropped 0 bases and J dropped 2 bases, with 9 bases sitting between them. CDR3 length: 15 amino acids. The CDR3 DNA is TGTGCCAGCAGTGAAGCGGGGGGTTACACAGATACGCAGTATTTT. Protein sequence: CASSEAGGYTDTQYF.

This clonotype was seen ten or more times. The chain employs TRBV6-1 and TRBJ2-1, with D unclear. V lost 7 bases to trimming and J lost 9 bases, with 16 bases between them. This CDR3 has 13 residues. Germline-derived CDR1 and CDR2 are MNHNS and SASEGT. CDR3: CASKPTAIGEQFF. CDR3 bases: TGTGCCAGCAAACCAACGGCGATAGGTGAGCAGTTCTTC.

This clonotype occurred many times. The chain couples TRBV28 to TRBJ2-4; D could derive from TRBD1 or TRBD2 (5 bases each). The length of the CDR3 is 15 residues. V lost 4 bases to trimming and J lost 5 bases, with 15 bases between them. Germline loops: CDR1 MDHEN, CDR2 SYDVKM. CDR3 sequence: CASSSPGSGQNIQYF. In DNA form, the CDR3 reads TGTGCCAGCAGTTCCCCAGGTTCGGGACAAAACATTCAGTACTTC.

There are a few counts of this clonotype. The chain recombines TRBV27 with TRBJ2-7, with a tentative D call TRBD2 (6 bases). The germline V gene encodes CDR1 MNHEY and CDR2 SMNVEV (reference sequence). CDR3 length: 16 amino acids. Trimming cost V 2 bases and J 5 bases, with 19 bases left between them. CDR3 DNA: TGTGCCAGCAGTTTAGCCCTACCGGGAGTGGTAAACGAGCAGTACTTC. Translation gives CASSLALPGVVNEQYF.

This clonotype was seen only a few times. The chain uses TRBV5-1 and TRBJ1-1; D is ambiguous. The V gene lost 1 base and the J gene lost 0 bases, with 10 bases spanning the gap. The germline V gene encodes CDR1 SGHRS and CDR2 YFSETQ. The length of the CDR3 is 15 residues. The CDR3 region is CASSLIGQVNTEAFF. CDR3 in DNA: TGCGCCAGCAGCTTGATAGGGCAGGTGAACACTGAAGCTTTCTTT.

The CDR3 reads CSVAEGASNEQFF. DNA for the CDR3: TGCAGCGTTGCAGAGGGCGCGTCGAATGAGCAGTTCTTC. The chain recombines TRBV29-1 with TRBJ2-1; TRBD2 might be the D (5 bases). Germline CDR1 reads SQVTM; CDR2 reads ANQGSEA. CDR3 length: 13 amino acids. The V gene lost 4 bases and the J gene lost 7 bases, with 14 bases spanning the gap.

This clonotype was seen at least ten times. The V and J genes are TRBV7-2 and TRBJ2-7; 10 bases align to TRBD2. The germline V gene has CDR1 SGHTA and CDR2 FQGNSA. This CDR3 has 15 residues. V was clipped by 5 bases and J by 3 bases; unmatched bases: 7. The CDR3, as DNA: TGTGCCAGCAGCGCAGACAGCGGGAGGGGCTACGAGCAGTACTTC. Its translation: CASSADSGRGYEQYF.

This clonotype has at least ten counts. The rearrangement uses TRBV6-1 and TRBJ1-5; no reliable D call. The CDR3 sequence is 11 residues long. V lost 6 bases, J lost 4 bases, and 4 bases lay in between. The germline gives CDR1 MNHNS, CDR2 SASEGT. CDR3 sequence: CASRENQPQHF. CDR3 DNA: TGTGCCAGCAGGGAAAATCAGCCCCAGCATTTT.

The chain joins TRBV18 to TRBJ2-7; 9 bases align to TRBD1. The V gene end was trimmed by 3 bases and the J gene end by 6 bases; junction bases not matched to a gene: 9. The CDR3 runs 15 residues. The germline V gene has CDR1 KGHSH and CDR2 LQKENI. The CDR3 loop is CASSPTGTGTREQYF. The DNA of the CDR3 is TGTGCCAGCTCACCGACCGGGACAGGGACTCGCGAGCAGTACTTC.

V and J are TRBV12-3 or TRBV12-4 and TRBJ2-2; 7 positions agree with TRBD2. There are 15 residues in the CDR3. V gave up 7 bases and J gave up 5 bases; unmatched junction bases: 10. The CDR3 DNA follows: TGTGCCAGCATCCTCGGGGGAGGGAGGACCGGGGAGCTGTTTTTT. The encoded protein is CASILGGGRTGELFF.

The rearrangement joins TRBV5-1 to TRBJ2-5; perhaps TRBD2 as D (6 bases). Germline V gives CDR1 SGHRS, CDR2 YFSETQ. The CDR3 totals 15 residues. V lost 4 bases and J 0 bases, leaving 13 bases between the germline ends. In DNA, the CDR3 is TGCGCCAGCAGCGGGAGGCGCGAGAACCAAGAGACCCAGTACTTC. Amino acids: CASSGRRENQETQYF. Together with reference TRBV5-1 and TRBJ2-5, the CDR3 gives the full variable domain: KAGVTQTPRYLIKTRGQQVTLSCSPISGHRSVSWYQQTPGQGLQFLFEYFSETQRNKGNFPGRFSGRQFSNSRSEMNVSTLELGDSALYLCASSGRRENQETQYFGPGTRLLVL.

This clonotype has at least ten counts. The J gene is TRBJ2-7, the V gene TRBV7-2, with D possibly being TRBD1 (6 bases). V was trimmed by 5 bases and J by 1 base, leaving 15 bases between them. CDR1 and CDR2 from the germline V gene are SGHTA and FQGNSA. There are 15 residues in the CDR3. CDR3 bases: TGTGCCAGCAGCCACAGGGTTGCTCCATCCTACGAGCAGTACTTC. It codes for CASSHRVAPSYEQYF. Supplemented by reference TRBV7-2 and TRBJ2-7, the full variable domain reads GAGVSQSPSNKVTEKGKDVELRCDPISGHTALYWYRQSLGQGLEFLIYFQGNSAPDKSGLPSDRFSAERTGGSVSTLTIQRTQQEDSAVYLCASSHRVAPSYEQYFGPGTRLTVT.

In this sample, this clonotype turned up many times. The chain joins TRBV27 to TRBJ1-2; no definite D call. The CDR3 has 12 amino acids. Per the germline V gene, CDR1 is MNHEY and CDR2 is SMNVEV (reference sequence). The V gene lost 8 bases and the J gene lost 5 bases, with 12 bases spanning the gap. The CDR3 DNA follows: TGTGCCAGCGGAGGGCCGCCTTATGGCTACACCTTC. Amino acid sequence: CASGGPPYGYTF.

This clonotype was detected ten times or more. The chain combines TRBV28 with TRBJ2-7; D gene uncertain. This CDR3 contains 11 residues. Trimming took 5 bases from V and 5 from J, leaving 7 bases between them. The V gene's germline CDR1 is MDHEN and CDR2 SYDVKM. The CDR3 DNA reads TGTGCCAGCAGTCTCCGAGACGAGCAGTACTTC. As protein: CASSLRDEQYF.

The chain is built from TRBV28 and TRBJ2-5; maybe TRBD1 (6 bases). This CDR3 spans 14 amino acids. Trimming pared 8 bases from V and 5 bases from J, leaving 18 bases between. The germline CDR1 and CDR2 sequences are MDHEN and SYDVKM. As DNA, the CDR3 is TGTGCCAGCGGGCCCCCCAGGGGAATGGAGACCCAGTACTTC. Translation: CASGPPRGMETQYF.

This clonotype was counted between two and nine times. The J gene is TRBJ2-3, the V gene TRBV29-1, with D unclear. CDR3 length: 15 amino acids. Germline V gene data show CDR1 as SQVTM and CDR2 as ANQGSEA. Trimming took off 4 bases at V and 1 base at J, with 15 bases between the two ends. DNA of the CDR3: TGCAGCGTTGGCAGCCTGCTACCGGGCACAGATACGCAGTATTTT. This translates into CSVGSLLPGTDTQYF.

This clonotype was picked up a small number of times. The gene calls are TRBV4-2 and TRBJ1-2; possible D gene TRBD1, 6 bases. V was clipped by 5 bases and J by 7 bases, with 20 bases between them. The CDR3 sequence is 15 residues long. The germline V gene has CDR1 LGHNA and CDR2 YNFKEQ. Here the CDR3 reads CASSDLRDKSGGYTF. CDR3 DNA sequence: TGTGCCAGCAGCGACCTCCGGGACAAATCTGGTGGCTACACCTTC.

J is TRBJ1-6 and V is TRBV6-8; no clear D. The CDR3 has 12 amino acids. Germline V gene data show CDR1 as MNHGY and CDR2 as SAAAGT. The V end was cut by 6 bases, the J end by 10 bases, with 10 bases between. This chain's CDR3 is CASRKKGSPLHF. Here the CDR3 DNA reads TGTGCCAGCAGAAAAAAAGGATCACCCCTCCACTTT.

The CDR3 here is CASSLGGTSSYNEQFF. CDR3 coding DNA: TGTGCCAGCAGCTTAGGCGGGACGAGCTCCTACAATGAGCAGTTCTTC. This rearrangement joins TRBV13 to TRBJ2-1; D may match TRBD1 or TRBD2 (5 bases each). The CDR3 sequence is 16 residues long. Germline V CDR1 and CDR2: PRHDT, FYEKMQ (reference sequence). Trimming stripped 0 bases from V and 0 bases from J, with 9 bases between.

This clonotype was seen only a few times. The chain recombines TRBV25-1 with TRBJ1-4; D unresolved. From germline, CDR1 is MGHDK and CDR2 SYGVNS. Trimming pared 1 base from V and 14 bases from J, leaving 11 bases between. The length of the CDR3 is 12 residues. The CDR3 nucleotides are TGTGCCAGCAGTGAATGGCAAGGGCCCCTGTTTTTT. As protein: CASSEWQGPLFF. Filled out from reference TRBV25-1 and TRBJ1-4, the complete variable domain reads EADIYQTPRYLVIGTGKKITLECSQTMGHDKMYWYQQDPGMELHLIHYSYGVNSTEKGDLSSESTVSRIRTEHFPLTLESARPSHTSQYLCASSEWQGPLFFGSGTQLSVL.

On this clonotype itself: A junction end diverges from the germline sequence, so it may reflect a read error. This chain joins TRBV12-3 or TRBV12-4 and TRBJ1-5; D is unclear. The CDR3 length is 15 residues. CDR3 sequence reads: CASSPEWEGNQHQHF. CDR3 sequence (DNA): TGTGCCAGCAGCCCCGAGTGGGAAGGCAATCAGCACCAGCATTTT.

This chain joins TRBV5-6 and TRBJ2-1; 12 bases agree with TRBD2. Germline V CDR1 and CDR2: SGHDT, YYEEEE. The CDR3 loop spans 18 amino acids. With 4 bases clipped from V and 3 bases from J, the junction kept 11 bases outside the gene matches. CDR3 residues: CASSPTSGGRKNYNEQFF. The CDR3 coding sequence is TGTGCCAGCAGCCCGACTAGCGGGGGACGAAAAAACTACAATGAGCAGTTCTTC.

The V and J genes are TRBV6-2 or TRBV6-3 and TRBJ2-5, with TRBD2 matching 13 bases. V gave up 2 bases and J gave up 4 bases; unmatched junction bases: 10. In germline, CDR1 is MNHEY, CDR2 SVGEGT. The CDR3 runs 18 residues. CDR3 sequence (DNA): TGTGCCAGCAGTTACACTAGCGGGAGGGTCTTGCTGGTAGAGACCCAGTACTTC. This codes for CASSYTSGRVLLVETQYF.

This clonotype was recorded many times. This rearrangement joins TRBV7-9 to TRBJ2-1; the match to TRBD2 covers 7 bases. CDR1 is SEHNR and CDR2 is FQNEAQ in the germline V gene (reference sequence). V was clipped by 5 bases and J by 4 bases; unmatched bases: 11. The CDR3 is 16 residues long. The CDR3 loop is CASSPRWSSGYNEQFF. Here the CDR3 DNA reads TGTGCCAGCAGCCCAAGGTGGTCTAGCGGATACAATGAGCAGTTCTTC.

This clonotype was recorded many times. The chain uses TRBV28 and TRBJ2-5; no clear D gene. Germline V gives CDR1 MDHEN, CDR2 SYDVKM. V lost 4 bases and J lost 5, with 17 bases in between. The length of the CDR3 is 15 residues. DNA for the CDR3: TGTGCCAGCAGTTCTTCTCGCCCACCCAGGGAGACCCAGTACTTC. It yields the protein CASSSSRPPRETQYF.

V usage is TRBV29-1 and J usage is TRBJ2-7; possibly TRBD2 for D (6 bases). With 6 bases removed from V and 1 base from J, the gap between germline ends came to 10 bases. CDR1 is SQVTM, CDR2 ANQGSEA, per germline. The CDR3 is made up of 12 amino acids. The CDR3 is CSVAGTSYEQYF. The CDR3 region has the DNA TGCAGCGTGGCCGGGACTTCCTACGAGCAGTACTTC.

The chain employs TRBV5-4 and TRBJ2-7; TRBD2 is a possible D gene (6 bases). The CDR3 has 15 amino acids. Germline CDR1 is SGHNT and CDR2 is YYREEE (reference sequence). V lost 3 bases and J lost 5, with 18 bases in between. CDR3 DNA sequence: TGTGCCAGCAGCTCTCCAGGGAAGGCGGGGCACGAGCAGTACTTC. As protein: CASSSPGKAGHEQYF.